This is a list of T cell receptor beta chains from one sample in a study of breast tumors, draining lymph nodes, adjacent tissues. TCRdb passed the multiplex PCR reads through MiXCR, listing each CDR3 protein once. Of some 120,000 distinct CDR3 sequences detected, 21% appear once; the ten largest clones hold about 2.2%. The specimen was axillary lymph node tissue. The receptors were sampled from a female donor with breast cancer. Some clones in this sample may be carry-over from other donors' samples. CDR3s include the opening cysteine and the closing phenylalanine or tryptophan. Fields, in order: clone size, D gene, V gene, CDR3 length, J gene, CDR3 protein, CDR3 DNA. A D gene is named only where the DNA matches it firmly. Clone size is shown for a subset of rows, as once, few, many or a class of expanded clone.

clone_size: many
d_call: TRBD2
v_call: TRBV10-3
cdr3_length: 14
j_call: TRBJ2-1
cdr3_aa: CAISGGLAANEQFF
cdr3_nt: TGTGCCATCAGTGGCGGACTAGCGGCCAATGAGCAGTTCTTC

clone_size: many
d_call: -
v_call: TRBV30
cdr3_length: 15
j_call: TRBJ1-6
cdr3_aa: CAWSEGSSYNSPLHF
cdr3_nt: TGTGCCTGGAGCGAAGGGAGCTCCTATAATTCACCCCTCCACTTT

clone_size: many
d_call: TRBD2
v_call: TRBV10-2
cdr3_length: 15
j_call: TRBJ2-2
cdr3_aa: CASTGTSGNTGELFF
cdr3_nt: TGCGCCAGCACCGGGACTAGCGGTAACACCGGGGAGCTGTTTTTT

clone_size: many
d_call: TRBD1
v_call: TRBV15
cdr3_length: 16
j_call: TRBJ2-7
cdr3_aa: CATSRARQGTYSEQYF
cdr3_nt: TGTGCCACCAGCAGAGCCCGACAGGGGACCTACTCCGAGCAGTACTTC

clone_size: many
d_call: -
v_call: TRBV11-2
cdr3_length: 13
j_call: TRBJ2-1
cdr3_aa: CASSLSGGWEQFF
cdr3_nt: TGTGCCAGCAGCTTATCTGGGGGCTGGGAGCAGTTCTTC

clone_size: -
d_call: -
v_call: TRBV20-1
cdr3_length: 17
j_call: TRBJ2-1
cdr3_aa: CSARIKRGIGSYNELFF
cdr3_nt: TGCAGTGCCCGCATAAAGAGGGGTATCGGCTCCTACAATGAACTGTTCTTC

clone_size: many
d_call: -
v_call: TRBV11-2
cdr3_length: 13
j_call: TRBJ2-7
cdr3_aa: CASTQGTPHEQYF
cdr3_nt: TGTGCCAGCACCCAGGGGACCCCCCACGAGCAGTACTTC

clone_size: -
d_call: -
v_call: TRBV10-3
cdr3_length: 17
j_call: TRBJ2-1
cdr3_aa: CASSETLGAGGTNEQFF
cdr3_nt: TGTGCCAGCAGTGAGACACTTGGAGCCGGGGGAACCAATGAGCAGTTCTTC

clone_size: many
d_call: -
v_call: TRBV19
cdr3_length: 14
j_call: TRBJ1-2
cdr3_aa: CASSMSGQNYGYTF
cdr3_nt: TGTGCCAGTAGTATGTCCGGACAGAACTATGGCTACACCTTC

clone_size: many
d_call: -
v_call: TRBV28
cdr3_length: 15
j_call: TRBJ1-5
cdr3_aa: CASSFRPDQNQPQHF
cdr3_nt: TGTGCCAGCAGTTTTCGGCCCGACCAAAATCAGCCCCAGCATTTT

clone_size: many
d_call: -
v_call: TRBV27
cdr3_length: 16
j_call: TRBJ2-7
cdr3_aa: CASSPSVAGPLYEQYF
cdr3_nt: TGTGCCAGCAGTCCTTCGGTGGCAGGGCCCCTCTACGAGCAGTACTTC

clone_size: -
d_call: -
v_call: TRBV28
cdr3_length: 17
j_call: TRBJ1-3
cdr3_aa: CASSLAGTPGSGNTIYF
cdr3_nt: TGTGCCAGCAGCTTAGCCGGGACCCCAGGCTCTGGAAACACCATATATTTT

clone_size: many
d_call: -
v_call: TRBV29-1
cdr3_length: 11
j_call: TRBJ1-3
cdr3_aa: CSVWSGNTIYF
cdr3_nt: TGCAGCGTTTGGTCGGGAAACACCATATATTTT

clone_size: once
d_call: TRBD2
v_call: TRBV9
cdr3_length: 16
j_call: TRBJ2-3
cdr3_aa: CASSVGLAGVTDTQYF
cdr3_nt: TGTGCCAGCAGCGTAGGACTAGCGGGAGTTACAGATACGCAGTATTTT

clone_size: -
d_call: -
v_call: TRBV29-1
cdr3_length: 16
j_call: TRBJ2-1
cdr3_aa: CSVESPDRTTYNEQFF
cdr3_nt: TGCAGCGTTGAAAGCCCGGACAGAACCACCTACAATGAGCAGTTCTTC

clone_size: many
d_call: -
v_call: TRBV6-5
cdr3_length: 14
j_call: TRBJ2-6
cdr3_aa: CASSPKAGANVLTF
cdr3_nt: TGTGCCAGCAGCCCTAAAGCTGGGGCCAACGTCCTGACTTTC

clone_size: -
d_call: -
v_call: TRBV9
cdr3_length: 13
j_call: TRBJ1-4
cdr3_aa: CASEQGDNEKLFF
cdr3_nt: TGTGCTAGCGAACAAGGTGATAATGAAAAACTGTTTTTT

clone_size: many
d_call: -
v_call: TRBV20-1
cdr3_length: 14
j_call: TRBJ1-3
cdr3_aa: CSARVGGFGNTIYF
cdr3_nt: TGCAGTGCTAGGGTAGGGGGGTTCGGAAACACCATATATTTT

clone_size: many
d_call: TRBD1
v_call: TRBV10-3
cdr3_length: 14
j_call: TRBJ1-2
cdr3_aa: CAISFDRAAYGYTF
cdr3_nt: TGTGCCATCAGCTTCGACAGGGCTGCCTATGGCTACACCTTC

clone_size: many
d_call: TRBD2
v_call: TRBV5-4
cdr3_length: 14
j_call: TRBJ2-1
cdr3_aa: CASIRAGVYNEQFF
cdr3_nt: TGTGCCAGCATCAGAGCGGGAGTATACAATGAGCAGTTCTTC

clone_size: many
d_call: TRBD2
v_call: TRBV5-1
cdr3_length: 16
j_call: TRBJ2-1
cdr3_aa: CASSLGTSGSRGEQFF
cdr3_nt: TGCGCCAGCAGCTTGGGGACTAGCGGGAGCAGGGGTGAGCAGTTCTTC

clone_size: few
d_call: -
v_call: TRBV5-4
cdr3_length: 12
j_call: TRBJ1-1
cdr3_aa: CASSRRRQEAFF
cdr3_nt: TGTGCCAGCAGCAGAAGACGCCAGGAAGCTTTCTTT

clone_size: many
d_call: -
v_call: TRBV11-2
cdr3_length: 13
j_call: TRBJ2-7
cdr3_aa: CASSLFQGYEQYF
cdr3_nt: TGTGCCAGCAGCTTATTCCAGGGCTACGAGCAGTACTTC

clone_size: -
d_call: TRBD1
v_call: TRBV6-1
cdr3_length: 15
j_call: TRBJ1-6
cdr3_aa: CASEGQGFYNSPLHF
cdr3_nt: TGTGCCTCCGAGGGACAGGGGTTCTATAATTCACCCCTCCACTTT

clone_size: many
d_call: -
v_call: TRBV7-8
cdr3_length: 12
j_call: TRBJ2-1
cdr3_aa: CASSSQRNEQFF
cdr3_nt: TGTGCCAGCAGCTCACAGCGGAATGAGCAGTTCTTC

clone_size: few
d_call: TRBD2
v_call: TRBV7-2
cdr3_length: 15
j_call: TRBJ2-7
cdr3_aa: CASSWLAGLGYGQYF
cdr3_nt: TGTGCCAGCAGCTGGCTAGCGGGACTGGGCTACGGGCAGTACTTC

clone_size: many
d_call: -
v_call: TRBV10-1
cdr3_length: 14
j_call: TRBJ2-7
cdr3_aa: CASSESIGGREQYF
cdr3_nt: TGCGCCAGCAGTGAGTCGATCGGGGGGCGCGAGCAGTACTTC

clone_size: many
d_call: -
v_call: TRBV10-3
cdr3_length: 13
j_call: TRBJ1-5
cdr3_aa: CAISVEVGQPQHF
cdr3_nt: TGTGCCATCAGTGTTGAAGTGGGTCAGCCCCAGCATTTT